Listed below are T cell receptor beta chains from one sample, sequenced in a study of blood T cell repertoires in COVID-19. Generated by immunoSEQ multiplex PCR, the TCRdb table keeps only in-frame clones and is missing some. In the table there are nearly 200,000 clones, around four fifths of which are singletons. The sequenced material came from peripheral blood. The origin of the receptors is a man in his fifties or sixties with COVID-19, enrolled during active disease. The CDR3 runs from the conserved cysteine through the conserved F or W. The D gene is left open where the match is weak. Rows give clone size only sometimes, using once, few, many, or a class for an expanded clone.

TRBJ1-2 | TRBV30 | few | TRBD1 | 14 | CAWTRQGGYYGYTF | TGTGCCTGGACCCGACAGGGAGGCTACTATGGCTACACCTTC
TRBJ2-2 | TRBV29-1 | . | . | 13 | CSVERQLPGELFF | TGCAGCGTTGAAAGACAGCTGCCCGGGGAGCTGTTTTTT
TRBJ1-2 | TRBV6-2/TRBV6-3 | few | TRBD1 | 14 | CASSWNRGMVGYTF | TGTGCCAGCAGTTGGAACAGGGGGATGGTTGGCTACACCTTC
TRBJ2-7 | TRBV27 | . | . | 11 | CASSSGYEQYF | TGTGCCAGCAGTTCGGGGTACGAGCAGTACTTC
TRBJ1-1 | TRBV6-5 | . | TRBD1 | 15 | CASRTTGGADTEAFF | TGTGCCAGCAGGACGACAGGGGGCGCGGACACTGAAGCTTTCTTT
TRBJ1-2 | TRBV11-2 | few | . | 13 | CASSLEGPYGYTF | TGTGCCAGCAGCTTAGAGGGGCCCTATGGCTACACCTTC
TRBJ1-6 | TRBV18 | . | TRBD1 | 15 | CASSLGTGAGSPLHF | TGTGCCAGCTCACTGGGGACAGGAGCGGGTTCACCCCTCCACTTT
TRBJ2-1 | TRBV24-1 | . | . | 16 | CATSDSGASRRSEQFF | TGTGCCACCAGTGATTCAGGGGCATCCCGTCGGAGTGAGCAGTTCTTC
TRBJ1-2 | TRBV5-1 | . | . | 16 | CASSLAGAGNTYGYTF | TGCGCCAGCAGCTTGGCTGGGGCAGGGAATACCTATGGCTACACCTTC
TRBJ2-7 | TRBV7-2 | . | TRBD2 | 16 | CASSLGTSGRTYEQYF | TGTGCCAGCAGCCTAGGGACTAGCGGGAGGACCTACGAGCAGTACTTC
TRBJ2-1 | TRBV29-1 | . | . | 14 | CSVGTGSSYNEQFF | TGCAGCGTTGGGACCGGGAGCTCCTACAATGAGCAGTTCTTC
TRBJ1-1 | TRBV18 | . | . | 15 | CASSPGGGPNTEAFF | TGTGCCAGCTCACCAGGCGGGGGTCCAAACACTGAAGCTTTCTTT
TRBJ2-1 | TRBV30 | . | TRBD2 | 14 | CALRASGSNNEQFF | TGTGCCTTACGGGCTAGCGGGAGTAACAATGAGCAGTTCTTC
TRBJ1-1 | TRBV28 | . | TRBD1 | 14 | CASSLGQRNTEAFF | TGTGCCAGCAGTTTGGGACAGAGGAACACTGAAGCTTTCTTT
TRBJ2-7 | TRBV28 | . | TRBD2 | 14 | CASSSPGLAEEQYF | TGTGCCAGCAGTTCCCCGGGACTAGCGGAGGAGCAGTACTTC
TRBJ2-3 | TRBV4-1 | . | TRBD2 | 17 | CASSRLAGGPFTDTQYF | TGCGCCAGCAGCCGATTAGCGGGAGGGCCTTTCACAGATACGCAGTATTTT
TRBJ2-5 | TRBV6-5 | . | . | 14 | CASRGGDVGGTQYF | TGTGCCAGCAGGGGGGGTGACGTAGGAGGGACCCAGTACTTC
TRBJ2-2 | TRBV10-3 | . | . | 12 | CAISGGPGELFF | TGTGCCATCAGCGGAGGGCCCGGGGAGCTGTTTTTT
TRBJ2-3 | TRBV12-3/TRBV12-4 | . | . | 13 | CASSLGLTDTQYF | TGTGCCAGCAGTTTGGGGCTCACAGATACGCAGTATTTT
TRBJ1-2 | TRBV7-2 | . | . | 14 | CASTSPRQIYGYTF | TGTGCCAGCACCTCACCGAGGCAGATCTATGGCTACACCTTC
TRBJ2-1 | TRBV5-1 | . | . | 14 | CASSAWDSLDEQFF | TGCGCCAGCAGCGCTTGGGACTCCCTCGATGAGCAGTTCTTC
TRBJ1-1 | TRBV6-4 | . | TRBD1 | 14 | CASGVAGGNTEAFF | TGTGCCAGCGGCGTAGCAGGGGGAAACACTGAAGCTTTCTTT
TRBJ1-6 | TRBV7-6 | . | . | 18 | CASSRIVSLPATVAPLHF | TGTGCCAGCAGCCGTATTGTCTCACTCCCCGCCACGGTTGCACCCCTCCACTTT
TRBJ2-1 | TRBV5-1 | . | TRBD1 | 15 | CASSWGTGGYNEQFF | TGCGCCAGCAGCTGGGGGACAGGGGGATACAATGAGCAGTTCTTC
TRBJ1-1 | TRBV4-1 | . | TRBD1 | 18 | CASSQDSNRGKLNTEAFF | TGCGCCAGCAGCCAAGATTCGAACAGGGGTAAACTGAACACTGAAGCTTTCTTT